Below are 2 T cell receptor beta chains sequenced from a single sample in a study of blood T cell repertoires in COVID-19. Clones were sequenced by immunoSEQ multiplex PCR, and TCRdb holds only the in-frame ones, with some missing. The table records under 250,000 clones, roughly 75% of them present only once. Specimen: peripheral blood. Every receptor here comes from a woman aged 70 to 79 with acute or convalescent COVID-19.

The chain combines TRBV11-2 with TRBJ2-7; 12 bases are a match to TRBD1. The CDR3 consists of 15 residues. The germline gives CDR1 SGHAT, CDR2 FQNNGV. The J segment lost 6 bases and the V segment lost 5 bases, leaving 8 bases of the junction unmatched. In nucleotides, the CDR3 is TGTGCCAGCAGCCCAGCGGGACAGGGGGCGGTCGAGCAGTACTTC. It translates to CASSPAGQGAVEQYF.

The J gene is TRBJ2-5, the V gene TRBV7-2; no reliable D call. V gave up 6 bases and J gave up 5 bases, with 16 bases separating them. Germline V CDR1 and CDR2: SGHTA, FQGNSA. CDR3 size: 14 residues. As DNA, the CDR3 is TGTGCCAGCAGTCCCCGAGGTAGCTGGGAGACCCAGTACTTC. As protein: CASSPRGSWETQYF.